The rows below give T cell receptor beta chains drawn from one sample of a study of blood T cell repertoires in COVID-19. Produced via immunoSEQ multiplex PCR; TCRdb's table is partial and in-frame only. Altogether 60,000 to 85,000 clones are present, around 78% being singletons, with the ten largest covering 15% to 17%. The sequenced material came from peripheral blood. The source of these receptors is a human donor in a cohort sampled during active COVID-19. Each CDR3 is given with its conserved first and last residue.

J gene,V gene,CDR3 protein
TRBJ2-6,TRBV3-1/TRBV3-2,CASSQAGGSGANVLTF
TRBJ2-1,TRBV3-1/TRBV3-2,CASSQTGGQSSYNEQFF
TRBJ2-3,TRBV10-3,CAISGGRGDTQYF
TRBJ2-7,TRBV18,CASSQTSGSSYEQYF
TRBJ2-7,TRBV6-5,CASSWGGGQSREQYF
TRBJ1-1,TRBV9,CASTPQGGNTEAFF
TRBJ2-2,TRBV11-3,CASSLGQGASGELFF
TRBJ2-5,TRBV5-1,CASSLGGHQGIRQETQYF
TRBJ1-5,TRBV3-1/TRBV3-2,CASSSNYQPQHF
TRBJ1-3,TRBV19,CASTSLDRKKGNTIYF
TRBJ1-4,TRBV2,CASLLGNANEKLFF
TRBJ2-7,TRBV6-5,CASSYVAGGPYEQYF
TRBJ2-7,TRBV7-9,CASSPLAVSYEQYF
TRBJ2-3,TRBV19,CASSVAYTDTQYF
TRBJ1-6,TRBV6-1,CASSEVLGKSPLHF
TRBJ2-7,TRBV6-4,CASSDLLAGEPYEQYF
TRBJ1-3,TRBV6-5,CASSPGTAIYF
TRBJ2-3,TRBV12-2,CASRLDSADTQYF
TRBJ1-1,TRBV5-1,CASSSMGGQANTEAFF
TRBJ1-2,TRBV28,CASSLSEVGGYTF
TRBJ1-4,TRBV5-1,CASSSGQPTNEKLFF
TRBJ1-5,TRBV18,CASSPETGASNQPQHF
TRBJ1-1,TRBV9,CASSVGPGGTGETEAFF
TRBJ1-2,TRBV19,CASSTLLAPGYTF
TRBJ1-6,TRBV6-5,CACKDFNSPLHF
TRBJ2-7,TRBV6-1,CASSEGLRAYEQYF
TRBJ2-7,TRBV3-1/TRBV3-2,CASSRTDYYEQYF
TRBJ2-2,TRBV14,CASSPYLGGELFF
TRBJ2-1,TRBV7-2,CASSLVPGLVTNEQFF
TRBJ2-6,TRBV7-2,CASRSSAGAGANVLTF
TRBJ2-7,TRBV6-5,CASSKGQGHEQYF
TRBJ2-3,TRBV5-1,CASSSRTSDFTDTQYF
TRBJ2-2,TRBV19,CATRRDSGELFF
TRBJ1-5,TRBV24-1,CATSDSRGSGNQPQHF
TRBJ2-1,TRBV12-5,CASGARTGVDNEQFF
TRBJ2-1,TRBV5-1,CASSLQTNNEQFF
TRBJ2-2,TRBV27,CASSLSGTTNTGELFF
TRBJ2-2,TRBV5-1,CASSVSMDRVDTGELFF
TRBJ2-7,TRBV5-1,CASSPGAGGEQYF
TRBJ1-5,TRBV28,CASSLGADGNQPQHF
TRBJ2-7,TRBV6-6,CASSPTGLNHEQYF